The TCR beta chain under discussion was sequenced for a study of cytomegalovirus exposure and HLA in healthy donors. Study-level findings and limits: Most of the TCR beta V segments (in an earlier analysis) were productive either about 87% or about 30% of the time.

The CDR3 runs 13 residues. Germline V gene data show CDR1 as LNHNV and CDR2 as YYDKDF (reference sequence). As regards this clone: Its specificity is unknown.

The PCR ran on 60 Vbeta and 13 Jbeta primers. Sequencing was performed with immunoSEQ multiplex PCR; in TCRdb, only in-frame clones are kept and a portion is missing. The data show 150,000 or so clones, 60% to 80% seen once. The clonotype was recovered from a man between 25 and 39 years old in good health and CMV-seropositive. This chain links TRBV15 with TRBJ2-5; D perhaps matches TRBD1 (5 bases). The tail of the sequence fits TRBJ2-7 better, so the J call may be wrong. Sequencing was done on a sample of PBMCs. The CDR3: CATSSDSTYEQYF. The CDR3, as DNA: TGTGCCACCAGCTCAGACAGCACCTACGAGCAGTACTTC.